Reported below is one T cell receptor beta chain. Its antigen is currently not known. Qualities for individual bases were not recorded, and no much larger clone is one base off. This record belongs to a study of cytomegalovirus exposure and HLA in healthy donors (TCRdb year 2017). Describing the broader study: According to an earlier analysis of 587 of the donors, about 179 million T cells yielded 120 million or so unique TCR beta sequences and 276 Gb of sequence data. About 320 gigabases of sequencing data and around 87 million unique TCR sequences were included in an early release covering around 650 HLA-typed donors. Among the roughly 400 genotyped donors, around 81% belonged to the genetic ancestry cluster associated with self-reported Caucasian donors. The study aimed to test whether cataloging public T cell receptors could reveal signatures of past pathogen exposure. The study profiled the T cell repertoires of 666 subjects by immunosequencing and related them to cytomegalovirus serostatus. A separate validation cohort of 100 to 150 different subjects was used in addition to the approximately 610-subject first cohort. High-throughput TCR immunosequencing, statistical association of individual TCRs with disease status, and machine learning were combined to predict cytomegalovirus infection status. A later analysis re-analyzed previously published TCR beta repertoires from approximately 700 donors and added high-resolution HLA genotyping to study TCR occurrence patterns. Rather than drawing on any new phenotypic data, the later analysis identified candidate immune exposures from TCR beta sequences and the way those sequences occurred across donors. To decide whether each TCR beta V gene segment behaved as functional or pseudogenic, an earlier analysis of some 540 of the donors relied on high-throughput TCR beta sequencing. Donor age, sex, ethnicity and CMV serostatus were collected together with the repertoire data. A later genetic analysis used genome-wide SNP genotypes for about three fifths of the roughly 700 donors, treating that subset as a discovery cohort. All discovery cohort repertoires had been generated on a single sequencing platform. Class I and class II HLA loci were covered by the typing at four-digit resolution. Typing coverage varied by locus: about 620-630 donors for A, B, C, DRB1 and DQB1; 500 to 550 for DQA1; more than 600 for DPA1; roughly 450 for DPB1. Because of strong linkage in the cohort, four to six DR-DQ haplotypes were treated as single units for association and clustering. Among 300 to 500 genotyped donors of the cohort, an average of approximately 220,000 unique TCR beta nucleotide sequences was sequenced per donor, of which about 19% were non-productive. On the study overall, not on this receptor specifically: In a later analysis, several top co-occurrence clusters were reported to appear linked to parvovirus B19, influenza, CMV and Epstein-Barr virus. In a later analysis, HLA-associated TCR beta chains were found to be more clonally expanded and to have lower generation probabilities than equally common non-associated chains. An association between a missense DCLRE1C variant and V-gene and J-gene trimming of TCR beta chains was found in a later genetic analysis and replicated in an independent cohort. Most TCR sequences were observed very rarely across donors, whereas some public TCRs were present in many individuals. A few of the identified cytomegalovirus-associated TCR beta chains were confirmed in vitro to be specific for cytomegalovirus antigens. Correlated functional status among segregating V segments might be attributable to linkage disequilibrium, but an unknown experimental factor could not be ruled out. In a later analysis, most CMV-associated TCR beta chains were found to appear HLA-restricted, with HLA associations seemingly driven largely by CMV exposure. A later analysis found that TCR association rates varied across HLA loci, with DRB1 alleles showing the most associated TCRs and HLA-C alleles the fewest. Because counts were too low, seventeen rarely observed V segments, including chromosome 9 orphons, were excluded from the earlier analysis of several hundred of the donors. Because HLA typing was unavailable for some donors at each locus, only the typed subset was used in association tests. Because the 87-base-pair reads could not distinguish some IMGT-functional V segments, including TRBV6-2 and TRBV6-3, those segments were excluded. Only TCR beta chains were sequenced in this cohort, and the absence of alpha or paired-chain data limited detectable features. A later genetic analysis reported fewer N-insertions in productive TCRs among donors in an Asian-associated ancestry cluster than the approximately 700-donor mean. A further reported finding was that TCR beta sequences accurately predicted the HLA-A and HLA-B alleles for most subjects in the first cohort. A later analysis associated some 17,000 TCR beta sequences with specific HLA alleles at a false discovery rate of 0.05. Strong co-occurrence of HLA alleles, especially DR and DQ, made assigning TCR associations to individual alleles difficult. Presence/absence analyses assumed roughly uniform sequencing depth across donors, an assumption that may not hold. In an earlier analysis of fewer than 750 of the donors, most TCR beta V segments were observed in productive rearrangements about 87% or about 30% of the time, broadly matching IMGT annotations. The classifier was reported to diagnose cytomegalovirus status with high specificity and sensitivity in both the original cohort and the validation cohort. The study gave a list of roughly 150 TCR beta chains associated with cytomegalovirus. A group of highly shared sequence variants was considered likely to be a technical artifact of the sequencing pipeline. For the cohort, immune exposure information was limited to CMV serostatus. The authors suggested that the approach could potentially be extended to other disease states and immunological phenotypes.

The library was obtained by the immunoSEQ multiplex PCR assay. A mixture of 60 forward primers for TCR Vbeta segments and 13 reverse primers for TCR Jbeta segments was used in the multiplex PCR. The CDR3 region of rearranged TCR beta genes was amplified from genomic DNA with a multiplex PCR assay. Amplified TCR beta libraries were sequenced as 87-base-pair reads on the Illumina HiSeq System. As for the authors' bioinformatics: In a later analysis, some 80 million unique TCR beta chains were counted across the 650 to 700 repertoires, and roughly 10 million of these chains were shared by at least two donors. Raw reads were error-corrected and collapsed into unique sequences with a nearest-neighbor algorithm that merged closely related sequences to remove PCR and sequencing errors. CDR3 sequences were aligned to IMGT reference sequences to assign V, D and J gene segments. For a sequence to be retained, a match of at least six nucleotides to both a V gene segment and a J gene segment was required. Rearrangements were classified as productive when the CDR3 lacked stop codons and remained in frame with V and J, and all other rearrangements were classified as non-productive. Following IMGT convention, CDR3 was defined as the stretch from the second conserved V-encoded cysteine up to the conserved J-encoded phenylalanine. Sequences without an unambiguous match to a single V gene segment were excluded from the earlier analysis of a few hundred of the donors. In an earlier analysis of approximately 500 of the donors, a V segment was called functional when productive rearrangements were above 56.7%, and segregating when the standard deviation between donors exceeded 5%. A statistical classification framework was built to diagnose cytomegalovirus status from the catalog of TCR beta chain sequences. A later analysis assigned V and J genes by comparing TCR nucleotide sequences with IMGT/GENE-DB human TR gene sequences. A later analysis assigned CDR3 sequences and most-parsimonious VDJ recombination scenarios with the TCRdist pipeline. In a later analysis, every TCR beta chain was defined by the combination of its CDR3 amino acid sequence and its V-gene family, and reads without a unique V-gene family were dropped. As a way to deal with suspected cross-contamination and a sequencing artifact, a later analysis dropped approximately 590 nucleotide sequences that were highly shared and had low generation probability. In a later analysis, a clonal expansion index was calculated for each public chain from normalized within-repertoire ranks of inferred template counts. Generation probabilities in a later analysis came from a VDJ recombination model fitted to out-of-frame rearrangements, and those results were checked against IGoR. In a later analysis, TCR-TCR, TCR-HLA and TCR-CMV co-occurrence was scored with hypergeometric tests, and a repertoire-size bias correction was applied to TCR pairs. In a later analysis, false discovery rates were estimated by permuting HLA or CMV assignments 20 times. A later analysis grouped co-occurring TCRs with DBSCAN, adding TCRdist sequence similarity when clustering within HLA-allele-positive subsets. Co-occurrence clustering excluded repertoires with fewer than 30,000 or more than 120,000 public chains, plus five with anomalous nucleotide sharing. What TCRdb holds here is the immuneACCESS table cut down to in-frame rearrangements. Part of the clones is not present; checked against another copy, under half of the missing clones reflect an unresolved V gene, and the others are unexplained. V and J calls and clone size follow that table, whereas D and trimming were derived from the DNA. A total of 84,000 or so clones appear in this sample, about three fifths of them only once. The ten largest account for roughly 6% of the sample.

The cohort comprised fewer than 700 healthy bone marrow donors. At the time of sampling, every cohort member was nominally healthy, though immune exposures that went unrecorded were likely present. The donor was CMV seropositive and belonged to the group of 250 to 300 seropositive cohort members. A peripheral blood sample was collected from each donor, and TCR beta sequencing was performed on peripheral blood mononuclear cells. The Qiagen DNeasy Blood Extraction Kit was used to extract genomic DNA from the blood cell samples. From the germline V gene (reference sequence), CDR1 is MNHNY and CDR2 is SVGAGI. Spanning cysteine to phenylalanine, the CDR3 consists of 14 amino acids. The entry retains the CDR3 DNA only, 42 bases that are in frame from base 1. From V the trimming removes 6 bases and from J it removes 6 bases, while the gene matches leave 4 bases of the junction unaccounted for.

The TCR was taken from a woman aged 30 to 39 in good health and CMV-seropositive. The sequencing sample was made of PBMCs. The chain employs TRBV6-6 and TRBJ1-3, with 11 bases aligning to TRBD1. At the DNA level, the sequence is TGTGCCAGCAGCGCCGGACAGGGGGCAAACACCATATATTTT. The translation is CASSAGQGANTIYF.